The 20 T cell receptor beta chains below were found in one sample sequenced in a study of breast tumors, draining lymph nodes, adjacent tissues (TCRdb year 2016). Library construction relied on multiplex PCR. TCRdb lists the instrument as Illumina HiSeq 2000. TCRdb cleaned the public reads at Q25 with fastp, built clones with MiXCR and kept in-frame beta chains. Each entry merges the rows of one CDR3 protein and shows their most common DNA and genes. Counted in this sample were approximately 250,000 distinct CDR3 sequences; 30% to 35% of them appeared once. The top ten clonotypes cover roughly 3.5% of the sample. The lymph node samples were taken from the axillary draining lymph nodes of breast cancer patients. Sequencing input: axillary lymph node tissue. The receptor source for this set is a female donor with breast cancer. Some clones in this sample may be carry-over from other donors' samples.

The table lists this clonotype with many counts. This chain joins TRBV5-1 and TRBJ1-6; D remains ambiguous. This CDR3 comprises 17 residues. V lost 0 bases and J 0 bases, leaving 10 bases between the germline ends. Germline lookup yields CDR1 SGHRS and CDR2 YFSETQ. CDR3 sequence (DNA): TGCGCCAGCAGCTTGGGGCAGGCGAGCTCCTATAATTCACCCCTCCACTTT. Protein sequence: CASSLGQASSYNSPLHF.

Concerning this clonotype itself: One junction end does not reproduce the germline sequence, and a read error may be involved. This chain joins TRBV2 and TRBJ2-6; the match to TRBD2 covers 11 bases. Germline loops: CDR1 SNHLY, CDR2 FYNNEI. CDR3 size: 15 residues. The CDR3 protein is CASGSGRAGVNVLTF. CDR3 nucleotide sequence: TGTGCCTCCGGTAGCGGGAGGGCCGGGGTCAACGTCCTGACTTTC.

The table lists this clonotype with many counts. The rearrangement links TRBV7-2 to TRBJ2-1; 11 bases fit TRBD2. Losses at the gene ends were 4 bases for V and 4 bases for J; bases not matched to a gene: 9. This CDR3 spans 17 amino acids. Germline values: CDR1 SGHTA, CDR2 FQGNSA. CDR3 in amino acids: CASSYGLAGDTYNEQFF. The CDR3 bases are TGTGCCAGCAGCTACGGACTAGCGGGTGACACTTACAATGAGCAGTTCTTC.

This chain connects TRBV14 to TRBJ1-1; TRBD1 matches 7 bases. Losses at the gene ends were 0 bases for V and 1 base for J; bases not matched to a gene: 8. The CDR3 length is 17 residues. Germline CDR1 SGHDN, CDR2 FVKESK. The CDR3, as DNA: TGTGCCAGCAGCCAAGATTATTGGGACAGCACGAACACTGAAGCTTTCTTT. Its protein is CASSQDYWDSTNTEAFF. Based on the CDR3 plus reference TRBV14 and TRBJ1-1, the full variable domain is EAGVTQFPSHSVIEKGQTVTLRCDPISGHDNLYWYRRVMGKEIKFLLHFVKESKQDESGMPNNRFLAERTGGTYSTLKVQPAELEDSGVYFCASSQDYWDSTNTEAFFGQGTRLTVV.

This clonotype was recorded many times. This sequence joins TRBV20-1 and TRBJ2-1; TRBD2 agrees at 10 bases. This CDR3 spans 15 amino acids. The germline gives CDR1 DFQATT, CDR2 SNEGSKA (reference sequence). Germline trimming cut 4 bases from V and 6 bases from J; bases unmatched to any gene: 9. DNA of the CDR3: TGCAGTGCTACCTCTCTAGCGGGAGAGGCCAATGAGCAGTTCTTC. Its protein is CSATSLAGEANEQFF.

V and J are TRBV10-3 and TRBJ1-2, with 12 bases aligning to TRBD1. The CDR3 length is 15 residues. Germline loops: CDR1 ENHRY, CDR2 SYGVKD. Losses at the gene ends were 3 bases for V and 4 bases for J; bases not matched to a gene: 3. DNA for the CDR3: TGTGCCATCAGTGAAGGGACAGGGGGCCTCTATGGCTACACCTTC. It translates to CAISEGTGGLYGYTF.

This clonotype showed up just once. The CDR3 DNA is TGTGCCTGGAGTGCGGGCCGGGATGAAGCTTTCTTT. It specifies CAWSAGRDEAFF. The V and J genes are TRBV30 and TRBJ1-1; D not resolved. The CDR3 length is 12 residues. From germline, CDR1 is GTSNPN and CDR2 SVGIG (reference sequence). The V end was cut by 1 base, the J end by 7 bases, with 10 bases between. The entire variable domain, with the rest obtained from reference TRBV30 and TRBJ1-1, is as follows: SQTIHQWPATLVQPVGSPLSLECTVEGTSNPNLYWYRQAAGRGLQLLFYSVGIGQISSEVPQNLSASRPQDRQFILSSKKLLLSDSGFYLCAWSAGRDEAFFGQGTRLTVV.

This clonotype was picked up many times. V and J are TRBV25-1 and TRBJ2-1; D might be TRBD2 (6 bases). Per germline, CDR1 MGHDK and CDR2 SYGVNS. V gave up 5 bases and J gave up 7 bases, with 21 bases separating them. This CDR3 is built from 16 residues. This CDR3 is CASSSVSGGFGNEQFF. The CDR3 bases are TGTGCCAGCAGTTCCGTATCCGGGGGTTTCGGGAATGAGCAGTTCTTC.

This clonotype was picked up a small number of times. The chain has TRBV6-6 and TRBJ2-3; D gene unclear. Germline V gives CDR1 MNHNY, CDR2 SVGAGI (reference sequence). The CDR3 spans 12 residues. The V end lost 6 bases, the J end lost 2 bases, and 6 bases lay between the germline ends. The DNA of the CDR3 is TGTGCCAGCAGCCTTAACACAGATACGCAGTATTTT. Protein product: CASSLNTDTQYF.

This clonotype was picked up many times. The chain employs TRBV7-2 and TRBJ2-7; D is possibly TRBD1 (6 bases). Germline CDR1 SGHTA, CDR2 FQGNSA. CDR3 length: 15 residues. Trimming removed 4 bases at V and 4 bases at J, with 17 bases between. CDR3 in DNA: TGTGCCAGCAGCTCAGGGGATCCCCGTCTTTACGAGCAGTACTTC. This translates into CASSSGDPRLYEQYF.

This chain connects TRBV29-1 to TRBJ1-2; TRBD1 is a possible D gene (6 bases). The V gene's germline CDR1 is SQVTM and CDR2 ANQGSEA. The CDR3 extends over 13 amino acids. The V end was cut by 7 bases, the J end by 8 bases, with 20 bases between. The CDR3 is CSARTDRLGGYTF. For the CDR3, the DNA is TGCAGCGCAAGGACAGACCGTCTTGGGGGCTACACCTTC.

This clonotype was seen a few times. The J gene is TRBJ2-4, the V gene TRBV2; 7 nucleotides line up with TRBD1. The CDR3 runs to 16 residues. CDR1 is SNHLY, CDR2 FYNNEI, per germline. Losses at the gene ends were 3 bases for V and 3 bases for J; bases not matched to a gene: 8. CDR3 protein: CASSDNRGEGKNIQYF. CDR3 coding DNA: TGTGCCAGCAGTGATAACAGGGGTGAGGGCAAAAACATTCAGTACTTC.

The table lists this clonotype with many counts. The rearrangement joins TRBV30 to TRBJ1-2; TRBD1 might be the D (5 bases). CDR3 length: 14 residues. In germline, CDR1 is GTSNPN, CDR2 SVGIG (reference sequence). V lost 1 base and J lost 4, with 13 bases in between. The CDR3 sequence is CAWSEPGPIYGYTF. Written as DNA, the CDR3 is TGTGCCTGGAGTGAACCGGGACCGATCTATGGCTACACCTTC.

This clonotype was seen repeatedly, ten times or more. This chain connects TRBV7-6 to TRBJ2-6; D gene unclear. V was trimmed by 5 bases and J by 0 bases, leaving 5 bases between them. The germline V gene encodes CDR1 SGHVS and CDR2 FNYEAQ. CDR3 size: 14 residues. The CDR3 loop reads CASSLSSGANVLTF. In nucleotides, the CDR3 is TGTGCCAGCAGCCTAAGCTCTGGGGCCAACGTCCTGACTTTC.

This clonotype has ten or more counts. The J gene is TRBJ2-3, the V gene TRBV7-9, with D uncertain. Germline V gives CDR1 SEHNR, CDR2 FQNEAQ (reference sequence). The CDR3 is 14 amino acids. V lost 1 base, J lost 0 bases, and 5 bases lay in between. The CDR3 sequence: CASSLGRSTDTQYF. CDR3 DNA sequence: TGTGCCAGCAGCTTAGGGAGAAGCACAGATACGCAGTATTTT.

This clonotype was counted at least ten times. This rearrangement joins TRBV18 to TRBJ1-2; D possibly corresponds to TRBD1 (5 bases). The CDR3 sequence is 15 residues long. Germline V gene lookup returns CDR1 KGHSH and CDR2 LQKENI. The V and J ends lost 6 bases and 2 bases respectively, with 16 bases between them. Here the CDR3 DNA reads TGTGCCAGCTCTCCGAACCCTGACAGCAACTATGGCTACACCTTC. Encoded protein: CASSPNPDSNYGYTF.

Here the CDR3 DNA reads TGTGCCACCAGTGATCCTCGGGCCAACGTCCTGACTTTC. Protein product: CATSDPRANVLTF. The chain joins TRBV24-1 to TRBJ2-6; D unresolved. The V gene's germline CDR1 is KGHDR and CDR2 SFDVKD. The CDR3 totals 13 residues. V lost 3 bases to trimming and J lost 5 bases, with 4 bases between them.

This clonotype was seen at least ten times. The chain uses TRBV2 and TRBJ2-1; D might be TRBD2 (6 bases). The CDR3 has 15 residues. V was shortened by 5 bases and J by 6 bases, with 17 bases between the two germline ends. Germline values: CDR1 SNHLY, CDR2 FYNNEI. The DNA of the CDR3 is TGTGCCAGCAGTCCCGGGACTCAGAGGGGCAATGAGCAGTTCTTC. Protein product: CASSPGTQRGNEQFF.

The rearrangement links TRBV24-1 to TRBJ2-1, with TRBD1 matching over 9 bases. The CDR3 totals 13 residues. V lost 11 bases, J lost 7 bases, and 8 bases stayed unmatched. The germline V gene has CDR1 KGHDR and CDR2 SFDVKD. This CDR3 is CASRQGEGNEQFF. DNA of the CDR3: TGTGCCAGCAGACAGGGGGAGGGGAATGAGCAGTTCTTC.

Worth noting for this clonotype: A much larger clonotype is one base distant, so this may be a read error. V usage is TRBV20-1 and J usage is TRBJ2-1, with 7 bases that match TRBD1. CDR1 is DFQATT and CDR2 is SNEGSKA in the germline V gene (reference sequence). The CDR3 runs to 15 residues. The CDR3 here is CSARQGSLLYDEQFF. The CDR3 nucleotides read TGCAGTGCTCGACAGGGCAGTCTCCTCTACGATGAGCAGTTCTTC.